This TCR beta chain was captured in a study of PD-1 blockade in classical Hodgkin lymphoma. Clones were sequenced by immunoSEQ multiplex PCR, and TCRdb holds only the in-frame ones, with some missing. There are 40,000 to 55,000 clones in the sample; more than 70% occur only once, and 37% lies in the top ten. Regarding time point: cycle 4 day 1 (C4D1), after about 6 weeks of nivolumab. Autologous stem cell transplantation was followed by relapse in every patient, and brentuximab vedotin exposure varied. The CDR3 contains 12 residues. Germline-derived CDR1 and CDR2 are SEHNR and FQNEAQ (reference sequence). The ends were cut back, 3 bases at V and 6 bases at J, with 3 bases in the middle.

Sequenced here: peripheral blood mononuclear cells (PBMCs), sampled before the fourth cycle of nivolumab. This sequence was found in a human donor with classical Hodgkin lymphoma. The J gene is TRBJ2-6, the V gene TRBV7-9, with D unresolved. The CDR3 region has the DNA TGTGCCAGCAGCTTCGCGGCCAACGTCCTGACTTTC. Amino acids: CASSFAANVLTF. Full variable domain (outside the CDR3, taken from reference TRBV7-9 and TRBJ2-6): DTGVSQNPRHKITKRGQNVTFRCDPISEHNRLYWYRQTLGQGPEFLTYFQNEAQLEKSRLLSDRFSAERPKGSFSTLEIQRTEQGDSAMYLCASSFAANVLTFGAGSRLTVL.